This T cell receptor beta chain is from a study of T cell responses to AZD1222 COVID-19 vaccine. Study results and limitations: Reportedly, close to half of spike-specific TCRs are directed against unmutated variant regions. Spike-spanning, vaccine-associated CD4 TCRs were dominant at 160-218 and 743-854. After the peak T cell response, and only then, were repertoires sampled.

As to this clone: Its antigen remains unknown.

Clones were sequenced by immunoSEQ multiplex PCR, and TCRdb holds only the in-frame ones, with some missing. The sample lists fewer than 110,000 clones, roughly 91% seen once, with over 40% in the top ten. This CDR3 is built from 13 residues. Trimming took off 2 bases at V and 10 bases at J, with 12 bases between the two ends. Germline-derived CDR1 and CDR2 are MNHEY and SMNVEV (reference sequence). Source: peripheral blood, taken on day 0 of AZD1222 vaccination. The TCR sequence derives from an adult in good health. The rearrangement uses TRBV27 and TRBJ1-5; D is undetermined. CDR3 coding DNA: TGTGCCAGCAGTTTACGAGAGAGTCGACCCCAGCATTTT. This encodes CASSLRESRPQHF.